This T cell receptor (beta chain) was found in a study of OX40 agonist ivuxolimab in advanced cancers. Profiling relied on immunoSEQ multiplex PCR, and the TCRdb table lists in-frame clones only, not all of them. This sample yields 25,000 to 35,000 clones, of which 85% are seen a single time; 48% belongs to the top ten. Trimming took 3 bases from V and 0 from J; bases not matched to a gene: 7. Germline lookup yields CDR1 SGDLS and CDR2 YYNGEE. The CDR3 length is 16 residues. The chain is built from TRBV9 and TRBJ2-7, with 9 bases lining up with TRBD1. The source material was CD4+ or CD8+ T cells sorted from blood, sampled in a trial of the OX40 agonist ivuxolimab. The sequence came from an adult with an advanced solid tumor such as melanoma, head and neck, liver or kidney cancer. The CDR3, as DNA: TGTGCCAGCAGCGAACACACGGGACAGGGCTCCTACGAGCAGTACTTC. Translating it yields CASSEHTGQGSYEQYF.